This T cell receptor beta chain was found in a study of regulatory T cells in long-lasting Graves disease. Arm-PCR of CDR3 regions and iRepertoire HTBI primers were the basis on which TCR beta libraries were built. Original handling: The samples yielded approximately 62 TRBV and roughly 15 TRBJ segments. One entry per CDR3 protein, called by TCRdb with MiXCR from the multiplex PCR reads. Clone size and V and J calls follow TCRdb, not the original study. The data show 400,000 to 450,000 distinct CDR3 sequences, about 17% seen once. Time point specified: newly diagnosed GD, antithyroid drugs for less than 3 months. The authors made the TCR library using RNA they extracted from PBMCs. Study-wide results and caveats: Sample size was small, which may have lowered accuracy.

Ten or more counts support this clonotype. What it binds is not known. The data were also submitted as part of a second study, on T cells in Graves' hyperthyroidism and ophthalmopathy. That paper states: Blood samples included most of the expanded thyroid clonotypes exceeding 0.001.

The receptor's source is a woman in her thirties with Graves disease. The sample consisted of peripheral blood mononuclear cells (PBMCs), taken at new diagnosis, from a patient treated with antithyroid drugs.

CDR3 sequence: CASTKQGGNYGYTF. The CDR3 nucleotides are TGTGCCAGCACCAAACAGGGAGGGAACTATGGCTACACCTTC. The chain has TRBV6-1 and TRBJ1-2; tentative D call: TRBD1 (6 bases). Trimming left V 7 bases short and J 2 bases short, with 14 bases between. Looked up from germline, CDR1 is MNHNS and CDR2 is SASEGT. The CDR3 contains 14 residues.